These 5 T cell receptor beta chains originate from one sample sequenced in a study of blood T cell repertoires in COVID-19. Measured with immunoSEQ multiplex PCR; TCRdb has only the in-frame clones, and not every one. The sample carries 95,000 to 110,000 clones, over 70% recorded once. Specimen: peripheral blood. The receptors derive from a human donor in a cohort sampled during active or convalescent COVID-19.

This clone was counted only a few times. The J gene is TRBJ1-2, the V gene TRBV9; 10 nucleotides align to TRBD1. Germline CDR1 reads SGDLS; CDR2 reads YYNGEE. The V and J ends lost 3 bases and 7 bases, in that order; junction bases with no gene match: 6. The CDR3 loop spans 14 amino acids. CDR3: CASSAAGTGVGYTF. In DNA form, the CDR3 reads TGTGCCAGCAGCGCGGCCGGGACAGGGGTTGGCTACACCTTC.

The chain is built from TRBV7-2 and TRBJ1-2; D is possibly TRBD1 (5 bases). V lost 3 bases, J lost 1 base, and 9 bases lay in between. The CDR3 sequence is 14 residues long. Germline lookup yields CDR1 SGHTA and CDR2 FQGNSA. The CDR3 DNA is TGTGCCAGCAGCTTTACAGGATTTAACTATGGCTACACCTTC. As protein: CASSFTGFNYGYTF.

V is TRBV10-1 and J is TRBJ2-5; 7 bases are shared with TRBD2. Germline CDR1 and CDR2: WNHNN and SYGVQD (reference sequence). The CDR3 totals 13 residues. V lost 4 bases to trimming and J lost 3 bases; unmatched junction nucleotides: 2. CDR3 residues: CASSAGTKETQYF. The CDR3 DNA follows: TGCGCCAGCAGTGCGGGGACTAAAGAGACCCAGTACTTC.

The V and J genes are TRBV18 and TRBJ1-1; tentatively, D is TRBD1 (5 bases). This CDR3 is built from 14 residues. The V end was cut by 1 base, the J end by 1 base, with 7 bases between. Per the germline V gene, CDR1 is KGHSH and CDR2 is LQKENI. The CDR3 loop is CASSPLDKNTEAFF. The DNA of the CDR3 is TGTGCCAGCTCACCACTGGACAAGAACACTGAAGCTTTCTTT.

The CDR3 sequence: CATSAGLISDTQYF. CDR3 DNA sequence: TGTGCCACCAGCGCGGGCTTAATATCAGATACGCAGTATTTT. The chain carries TRBV24-1 and TRBJ2-3; perhaps TRBD2 as D (5 bases). Germline CDR1 and CDR2: KGHDR and SFDVKD. The CDR3 length is 14 residues. With 7 bases removed from V and 4 bases from J, the gap between germline ends came to 14 bases.